The sequence of this TCR beta chain was determined in a study of blood T cell repertoires in COVID-19. The repertoire was sequenced with immunoSEQ multiplex PCR; TCRdb's copy has only in-frame clones and lacks some. The table has about 360,000 clones, 70% to 90% seen once. The V end was cut by 4 bases, the J end by 3 bases, with 13 bases between. Germline V gene data show CDR1 as GTSNPN and CDR2 as SVGIG (reference sequence). The CDR3 contains 13 residues. V usage is TRBV30 and J usage is TRBJ2-7; D call uncertain. The specimen was peripheral blood. The receptor was isolated from a woman in her sixties with COVID-19, enrolled during active disease. Here the CDR3 reads CAWTRAVNYEQYF. DNA for the CDR3: TGTGCCTGGACTCGTGCGGTTAACTACGAGCAGTACTTC.